The present T cell receptor beta chain was sequenced within a study of control samples from healthy donors and cancer patients. Regarding this clone: At one end the junction does not follow the germline gene, possibly because of a read error.

Here immunoSEQ multiplex PCR was the method, and the copy in TCRdb shows in-frame clones only, minus some. Here the sample spans 100,000 to 150,000 clones, more than 80% being singletons. From germline, CDR1 is SGHAT and CDR2 FQNNGV. The CDR3 consists of 14 residues. This receptor was obtained from a man in his forties in good health. The sequenced sample consisted of blood. This rearrangement joins TRBV11-2 to TRBJ1-4; weak D call: TRBD1 (5 bases). The CDR3 DNA follows: TGTGCCAGCAGCTCCTGGACAAGTAATGAAAACCTGTTTTTT. Its protein product is CASSSWTSNENLFF.